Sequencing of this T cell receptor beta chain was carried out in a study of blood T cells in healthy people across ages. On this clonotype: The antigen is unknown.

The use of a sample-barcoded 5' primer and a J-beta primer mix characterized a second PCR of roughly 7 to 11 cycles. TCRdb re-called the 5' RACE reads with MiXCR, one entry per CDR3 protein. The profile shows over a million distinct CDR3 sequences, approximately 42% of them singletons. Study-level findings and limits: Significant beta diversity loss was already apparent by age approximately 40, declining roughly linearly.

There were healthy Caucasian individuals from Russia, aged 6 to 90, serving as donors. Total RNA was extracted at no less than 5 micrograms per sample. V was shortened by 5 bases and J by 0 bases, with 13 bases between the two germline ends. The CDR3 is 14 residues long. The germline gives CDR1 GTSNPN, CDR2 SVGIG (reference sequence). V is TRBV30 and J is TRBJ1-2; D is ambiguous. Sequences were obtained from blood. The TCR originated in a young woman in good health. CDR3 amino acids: CAWGIGLANYGYTF. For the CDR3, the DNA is TGTGCCTGGGGGATAGGTCTAGCTAACTATGGCTACACCTTC.